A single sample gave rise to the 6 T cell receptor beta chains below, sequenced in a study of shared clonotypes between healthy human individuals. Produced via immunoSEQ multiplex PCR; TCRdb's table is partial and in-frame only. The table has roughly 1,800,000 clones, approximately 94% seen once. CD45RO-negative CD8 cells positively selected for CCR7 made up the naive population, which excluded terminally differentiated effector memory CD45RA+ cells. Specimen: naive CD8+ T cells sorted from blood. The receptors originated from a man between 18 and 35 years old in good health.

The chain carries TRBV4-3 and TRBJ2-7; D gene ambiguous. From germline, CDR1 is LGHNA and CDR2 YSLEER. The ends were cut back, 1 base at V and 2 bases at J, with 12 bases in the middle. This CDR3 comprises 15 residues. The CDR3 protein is CASSQGVQTAYEQYF. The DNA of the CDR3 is TGCGCCAGCAGCCAAGGGGTACAAACTGCCTACGAGCAGTACTTC.

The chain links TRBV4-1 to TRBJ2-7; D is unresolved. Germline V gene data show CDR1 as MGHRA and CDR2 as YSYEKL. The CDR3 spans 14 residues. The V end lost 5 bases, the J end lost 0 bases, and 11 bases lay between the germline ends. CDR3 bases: TGCGCCAGCAGCGCAATAGCAGACTCCTACGAGCAGTACTTC. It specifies CASSAIADSYEQYF.

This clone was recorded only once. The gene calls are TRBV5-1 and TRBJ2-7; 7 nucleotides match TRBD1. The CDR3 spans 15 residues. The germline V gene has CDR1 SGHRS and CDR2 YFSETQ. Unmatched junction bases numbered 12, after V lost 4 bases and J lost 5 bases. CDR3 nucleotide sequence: TGCGCCAGCAGCGCCGCACAGGGGATATTCAACGAGCAGTACTTC. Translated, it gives CASSAAQGIFNEQYF.

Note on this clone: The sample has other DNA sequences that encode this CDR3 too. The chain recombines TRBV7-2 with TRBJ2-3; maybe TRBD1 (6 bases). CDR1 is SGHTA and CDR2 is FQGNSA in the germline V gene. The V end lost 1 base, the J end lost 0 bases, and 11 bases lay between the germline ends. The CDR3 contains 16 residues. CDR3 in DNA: TGTGCCAGCAGCTTAGGTCCCAGGGGAAGCACAGATACGCAGTATTTT. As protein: CASSLGPRGSTDTQYF.

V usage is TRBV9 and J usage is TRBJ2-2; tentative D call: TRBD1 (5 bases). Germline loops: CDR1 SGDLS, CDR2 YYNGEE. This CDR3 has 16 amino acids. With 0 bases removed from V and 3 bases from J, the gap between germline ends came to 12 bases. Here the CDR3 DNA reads TGTGCCAGCAGCGTAGTTAGGACACCGCACACCGGGGAGCTGTTTTTT. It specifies CASSVVRTPHTGELFF.

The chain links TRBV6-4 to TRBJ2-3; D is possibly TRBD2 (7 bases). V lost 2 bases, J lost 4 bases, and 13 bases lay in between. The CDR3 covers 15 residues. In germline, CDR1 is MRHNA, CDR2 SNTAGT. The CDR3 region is CASSDEGGPSDTQYF. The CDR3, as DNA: TGTGCCAGCAGTGACGAGGGGGGGCCATCAGATACGCAGTATTTT.